The present TCR beta chain was sequenced within a study of cytomegalovirus exposure and HLA in healthy donors. Study results and caveats: Sequencing artifact likely explains a cluster of highly shared sequence variants. Most TCR sequences were seen very rarely across donors, but some public TCRs occurred in many. The study put some 150 TCR beta chains on its list as cytomegalovirus-associated.

V gave up 5 bases and J gave up 9 bases, with 16 bases separating them. The CDR3 covers 13 residues. The germline V gene encodes CDR1 MNHNS and CDR2 SASEGT. This clone appeared a few times. What it recognizes is unknown. 60 Vbeta and 13 Jbeta primers were used in PCR. Using immunoSEQ multiplex PCR, the repertoire was profiled, and TCRdb retains in-frame clones only, with some absent. Here the sample spans 150,000 to 170,000 clones, 65% to 80% being singletons. The sequenced sample was PBMCs. V usage is TRBV6-1 and J usage is TRBJ1-1, with D tentatively TRBD1 (6 bases). This receptor was taken from a man between 18 and 35 years old in good health and CMV-seronegative. CDR3 in DNA: TGTGCCAGCAGTACAGGGATGGTACTTCAAGCTTTCTTT. It specifies CASSTGMVLQAFF.